This entry lists 31 T cell receptor beta chains sequenced from one sample in a study of blood T cell repertoires in COVID-19. Sequencing was performed with immunoSEQ multiplex PCR; in TCRdb, only in-frame clones are kept and a portion is missing. The table includes more than 300,000 clones, about 85% detected once. Sequencing used PBMCs or T cells enriched from blood (not recorded which). Receptors originate from a woman aged 30 to 39 who had recovered from COVID-19.

The V gene is TRBV19, the J gene TRBJ1-5; 9 nucleotides line up with TRBD1. With 10 bases clipped from V and 1 base from J, the junction kept 5 bases outside the gene matches. Germline V gene data show CDR1 as LNHDA and CDR2 as SQIVND (reference sequence). The CDR3 extends over 14 amino acids. As DNA, the CDR3 is TGTGCCATAAGACAGGGGGGGAGCAATCAGCCCCAGCATTTT. It codes for CAIRQGGSNQPQHF.

The V call is TRBV4-2, the J call TRBJ1-2, with 7 bases lining up with TRBD1. The V and J ends lost 3 bases and 8 bases, in that order; junction bases with no gene match: 6. Per the germline V gene, CDR1 is LGHNA and CDR2 is YNFKEQ. The CDR3 is 13 amino acids. The chain's CDR3 is CASSQEGARGYTF. Here the CDR3 DNA reads TGTGCCAGCAGCCAGGAGGGGGCTAGAGGCTACACCTTC.

This clone was seen just once. The V gene is TRBV2, the J gene TRBJ2-2; TRBD1 might be the D (6 bases). V was clipped by 6 bases and J by 2 bases, with 10 bases between them. Germline lookup yields CDR1 SNHLY and CDR2 FYNNEI. The CDR3 runs 14 residues. The CDR3 nucleotides read TGTGCCAGCAGACAGGGAGTAAACACCGGGGAGCTGTTTTTT. This encodes CASRQGVNTGELFF.

The chain combines TRBV11-3 with TRBJ2-3, with 7 bases that match TRBD1. The CDR3 has 14 residues. CDR1 SGHNT and CDR2 YENEEA come from the germline V gene. V lost 4 bases and J lost 10; bases outside the gene matches: 11. This CDR3 is CASSSTPGQSSQYF. The CDR3 coding sequence is TGTGCCAGCAGCTCCACACCGGGACAGTCCTCGCAGTATTTT.

This chain joins TRBV9 and TRBJ1-2; 8 bases agree with TRBD1. Losses at the gene ends were 4 bases for V and 7 bases for J; bases not matched to a gene: 9. There are 14 residues in the CDR3. Germline assignment: CDR1 SGDLS and CDR2 YYNGEE. As DNA, the CDR3 is TGTGCCAGCAGCACAGACCCACAGGGGGGTGGCTACACCTTC. As protein: CASSTDPQGGGYTF.

The chain uses TRBV19 and TRBJ2-1; 11 bases agree with TRBD1. The CDR3 extends over 16 amino acids. Germline values: CDR1 LNHDA, CDR2 SQIVND (reference sequence). Trimming removed 7 bases from V and 7 bases from J; junction bases left unmatched: 12. The CDR3 protein is CASTPRGGTGGNEQFF. In DNA form, the CDR3 reads TGTGCCAGTACCCCCCGGGGCGGGACAGGGGGGAATGAGCAGTTCTTC.

The rearrangement joins TRBV11-2 to TRBJ2-5; D may be TRBD1 (6 bases). The CDR3 is made up of 14 amino acids. Trimming stripped 1 base from V and 4 bases from J, with 10 bases between. CDR1 is SGHAT, CDR2 FQNNGV, per germline. CDR3 in amino acids: CASSLVPRGETQYF. Written as DNA, the CDR3 is TGTGCCAGCAGCTTAGTTCCCAGGGGAGAGACCCAGTACTTC.

This clone was observed once. V is TRBV29-1 and J is TRBJ1-3, with D possibly being TRBD1 (6 bases). V shed 7 bases and J shed 4 bases, with 17 bases lying between them. Germline CDR1 SQVTM, CDR2 ANQGSEA. The CDR3 is 14 residues long. As DNA, the CDR3 is TGCAGCGCTGCGCTCCAGGGGTCGGGAAACACCATATATTTT. Protein: CSAALQGSGNTIYF.

The rearrangement links TRBV5-4 to TRBJ2-3, with 9 bases that match TRBD2. The CDR3 contains 16 residues. The V and J ends lost 3 bases and 1 base, in that order; junction bases with no gene match: 6. Germline-derived CDR1 and CDR2 are SGHNT and YYREEE (reference sequence). CDR3: CASSYKRGARTDTQYF. CDR3 bases: TGTGCCAGCAGCTACAAGCGGGGGGCTCGCACAGATACGCAGTATTTT. Full variable domain (outside the CDR3, taken from reference TRBV5-4 and TRBJ2-3): ETGVTQSPTHLIKTRGQQVTLRCSSQSGHNTVSWYQQALGQGPQFIFQYYREEENGRGNFPPRFSGLQFPNYSSELNVNALELDDSALYLCASSYKRGARTDTQYFGPGTRLTVL.

The chain couples TRBV7-9 to TRBJ1-2; no firm D call. Germline V gene lookup returns CDR1 SEHNR and CDR2 FQNEAQ (reference sequence). There are 16 residues in the CDR3. Trimming took off 5 bases at V and 3 bases at J, with 19 bases between the two ends. The CDR3 here is CASSPTPLVVYYGYTF. CDR3 nucleotide sequence: TGTGCCAGCAGCCCTACTCCCTTGGTGGTATACTATGGCTACACCTTC.

V is TRBV30 and J is TRBJ1-1, with 7 bases that match TRBD1. V was pared by 8 bases and J by 3 bases, with 9 bases of the junction left unmatched. The CDR3 spans 13 residues. From germline, CDR1 is GTSNPN and CDR2 SVGIG (reference sequence). The CDR3 DNA follows: TGTGCCCGACAAAGACAGGGTGACACTGAAGCTTTCTTT. This translates into CARQRQGDTEAFF. Together with reference TRBV30 and TRBJ1-1, the CDR3 gives the full variable domain: SQTIHQWPATLVQPVGSPLSLECTVEGTSNPNLYWYRQAAGRGLQLLFYSVGIGQISSEVPQNLSASRPQDRQFILSSKKLLLSDSGFYLCARQRQGDTEAFFGQGTRLTVV.

The chain employs TRBV24-1 and TRBJ1-6; 12 bases match TRBD1. Germline V gives CDR1 KGHDR, CDR2 SFDVKD. The CDR3 loop spans 16 amino acids. Trimming cost V 4 bases and J 9 bases; bases outside gene matches: 6. The CDR3 loop is CATSDRGQGAGSPLHF. The CDR3 DNA sequence: TGTGCCACCAGTGACCGGGGACAGGGGGCGGGTTCACCCCTCCACTTT.

V usage is TRBV3-1 (or the pseudogene TRBV3-2) and J usage is TRBJ2-7, with TRBD2 as a possible D gene (5 bases). V lost 4 bases and J 3 bases, leaving 16 bases between the germline ends. The germline V gene has CDR1 LGHDT and CDR2 YNNKEL (reference sequence). CDR3 length equals 15 residues. CDR3 loop: CASSPPGGIDYEQYF. In DNA, the CDR3 is TGTGCCAGCAGCCCCCCCGGAGGTATTGACTACGAGCAGTACTTC.

The table lists this clone with a count of one. V is TRBV18 and J is TRBJ1-2; a weak D match, TRBD1 (6 bases). The V and J ends lost 4 bases and 1 base respectively, with 10 bases between them. From germline, CDR1 is KGHSH and CDR2 LQKENI. CDR3 length: 14 residues. The CDR3 sequence is CASSRSDSNYGYTF. The CDR3 DNA follows: TGTGCCAGCTCACGATCGGACAGTAACTATGGCTACACCTTC.

The chain uses TRBV7-9 and TRBJ1-2; no clear D. Germline V gene sequence: CDR1 SEHNR, CDR2 FQNEAQ (reference sequence). This CDR3 has 11 amino acids. V was cut by 4 bases and J by 6 bases, with 6 bases left in between. The CDR3 nucleotides read TGTGCCAGCAGCTCCCTAGATGGCTACACCTTC. This codes for CASSSLDGYTF.

This chain links TRBV4-3 with TRBJ1-5; 8 bases line up with TRBD1. V was pared by 0 bases and J by 2 bases, with 3 bases of the junction left unmatched. The CDR3 spans 16 residues. Germline loops: CDR1 LGHNA, CDR2 YSLEER. The CDR3 nucleotides read TGCGCCAGCAGCCAAGATTTACAGGGGGGCAATCAGCCCCAGCATTTT. It codes for CASSQDLQGGNQPQHF.

This chain joins TRBV3-1 (or the pseudogene TRBV3-2) and TRBJ1-4; 8 nucleotides line up with TRBD1. The germline V gene has CDR1 LGHDT and CDR2 YNNKEL (reference sequence). The CDR3 loop spans 14 amino acids. J was trimmed by 8 bases and V by 4 bases; bases with no gene match: 6. The DNA of the CDR3 is TGTGCCAGCAGCCGGACAGGGTCTCGGGAAAAACTGTTTTTT. Its protein product is CASSRTGSREKLFF.

This chain links TRBV30 with TRBJ2-1, with a tentative D call TRBD2 (5 bases). Trimming took off 2 bases at V and 0 bases at J, with 14 bases between the two ends. The CDR3 covers 16 residues. Looked up from germline, CDR1 is GTSNPN and CDR2 is SVGIG (reference sequence). CDR3 bases: TGTGCCTGGAGTCCCGGGAACTTTAGCTCCTACAATGAGCAGTTCTTC. This sequence encodes CAWSPGNFSSYNEQFF.

As DNA, the CDR3 is TGTGCCAGCAACCGGGACAGTAAAGAAAAACTGTTTTTT. Its translation is CASNRDSKEKLFF. The chain carries TRBV2 and TRBJ1-4; the match to TRBD1 covers 7 bases. This CDR3 has 13 residues. The V and J ends lost 7 bases and 8 bases, in that order; junction bases with no gene match: 7. Germline loops: CDR1 SNHLY, CDR2 FYNNEI.

This chain uses TRBV5-5 with TRBJ2-3; possible D gene TRBD1, 7 bases. V lost 3 bases and J 3 bases, leaving 14 bases between the germline ends. Germline values: CDR1 SGHKS, CDR2 YYEKEE (reference sequence). This CDR3 has 15 residues. CDR3 loop: CASSWSQGGTDTQYF. The CDR3 DNA sequence: TGTGCCAGCAGCTGGAGCCAGGGGGGTACAGATACGCAGTATTTT.

The V call is TRBV4-1, the J call TRBJ2-1; the match to TRBD2 covers 8 bases. The V segment lost 1 base and the J segment 1 base; nucleotides outside the gene matches: 6. This CDR3 has 17 residues. Germline V gene lookup returns CDR1 MGHRA and CDR2 YSYEKL. Here the CDR3 reads CASSQGSAGGSYNEQFF. The CDR3 nucleotides read TGCGCCAGCAGCCAAGGGTCGGCGGGGGGTTCCTACAATGAGCAGTTCTTC.

The CDR3 DNA sequence: TGTGCCTGGAGGAACAGGGAGTTCGCTGAAGCTTTCTTT. Its translation is CAWRNREFAEAFF. The gene calls are TRBV30 and TRBJ1-1; possibly TRBD1 for D (6 bases). With 3 bases removed from V and 6 bases from J, the gap between germline ends came to 14 bases. The germline CDR1 and CDR2 sequences are GTSNPN and SVGIG (reference sequence). The CDR3 is 13 residues long.

The V and J genes are TRBV9 and TRBJ2-5; maybe TRBD2 (7 bases). This CDR3 is built from 15 residues. The V gene lost 3 bases and the J gene lost 0 bases, with 12 bases spanning the gap. From germline, CDR1 is SGDLS and CDR2 YYNGEE. The CDR3 spells CASSEGGGYQETQYF. CDR3 DNA: TGTGCCAGCAGCGAAGGGGGGGGCTACCAAGAGACCCAGTACTTC.

The genes are TRBV27 and TRBJ2-3, with D uncertain. CDR1 is MNHEY, CDR2 SMNVEV, per germline (reference sequence). Trimming cost V 3 bases and J 0 bases, with 7 bases left between them. The CDR3 spans 14 residues. CDR3 sequence reads: CASSFGQSTDTQYF. The CDR3 nucleotides are TGTGCCAGCAGTTTTGGTCAGAGCACAGATACGCAGTATTTT.

V gene TRBV7-2 combines with J gene TRBJ1-1, with D possibly TRBD1 on 6 matching bases. V dropped 1 base and J dropped 8 bases, with 14 bases sitting between them. The CDR3 totals 14 residues. Per germline, CDR1 SGHTA and CDR2 FQGNSA. CDR3 nucleotides: TGTGCCAGCAGCTTAGTCTTCAGGGGCGACGAAGCTTTCTTT. Its protein product is CASSLVFRGDEAFF.

The V and J genes are TRBV11-2 and TRBJ1-1, with TRBD1 as a possible D gene (5 bases). The CDR3 extends over 14 amino acids. Deletions cut 3 bases from V and 0 bases from J, with 8 bases between. The germline V gene encodes CDR1 SGHAT and CDR2 FQNNGV. The CDR3 nucleotides are TGTGCCAGCAGCTTTGGCAGGGTGAACACTGAAGCTTTCTTT. Translated, it gives CASSFGRVNTEAFF.

The gene calls are TRBV6-5 and TRBJ1-1, with a tentative D call TRBD1 (6 bases). The ends were cut back, 11 bases at V and 0 bases at J, with 16 bases in the middle. Germline lookup yields CDR1 MNHEY and CDR2 SVGAGI. This CDR3 has 14 amino acids. The CDR3 nucleotides read TGTGCCGCCTCCCTAGGGGGAATGAACACTGAAGCTTTCTTT. It codes for CAASLGGMNTEAFF.

The chain uses TRBV7-9 and TRBJ2-2; TRBD1 aligns across 8 bases. Germline V CDR1 and CDR2: SEHNR, FQNEAQ (reference sequence). With V trimmed by 5 bases and J by 2 bases, 10 bases remained unmatched. CDR3 size: 17 residues. CDR3 nucleotide sequence: TGTGCCAGCAGCCCCCGACAACAGGGGGACAACACCGGGGAGCTGTTTTTT. Residues: CASSPRQQGDNTGELFF.

The chain links TRBV27 to TRBJ2-5; 11 bases line up with TRBD2. The CDR3 has 16 amino acids. CDR1 and CDR2 from the germline V gene are MNHEY and SMNVEV (reference sequence). V shed 6 bases, J shed 3 bases, and the junction held 9 bases outside the gene matches. The DNA for the CDR3 is TGTGCCAGCAGACGTCTAGCGGGGGGTAGGGAAGAGACCCAGTACTTC. Encoded protein: CASRRLAGGREETQYF.

V and J are TRBV7-9 and TRBJ2-1; tentatively, D is TRBD1 (6 bases). The CDR3 extends over 14 amino acids. Trimming removed 2 bases at V and 4 bases at J, with 9 bases between. Germline values: CDR1 SEHNR, CDR2 FQNEAQ (reference sequence). This CDR3 reads CASSLPQGYNEQFF. The CDR3 DNA follows: TGTGCCAGCAGCTTACCACAGGGTTACAATGAGCAGTTCTTC. The whole variable domain, filled in from reference TRBV7-9 and TRBJ2-1, reads DTGVSQNPRHKITKRGQNVTFRCDPISEHNRLYWYRQTLGQGPEFLTYFQNEAQLEKSRLLSDRFSAERPKGSFSTLEIQRTEQGDSAMYLCASSLPQGYNEQFFGPGTRLTVL.

The chain recombines TRBV30 with TRBJ1-5; D might be TRBD1 (5 bases). With 1 base removed from V and 7 bases from J, the gap between germline ends came to 11 bases. From germline, CDR1 is GTSNPN and CDR2 SVGIG (reference sequence). The CDR3 contains 13 residues. The chain's CDR3 is CAWSDTGGQPQHF. The CDR3 bases are TGTGCCTGGAGTGATACGGGGGGACAGCCCCAGCATTTT. Full variable domain (missing parts from reference TRBV30 and TRBJ1-5): SQTIHQWPATLVQPVGSPLSLECTVEGTSNPNLYWYRQAAGRGLQLLFYSVGIGQISSEVPQNLSASRPQDRQFILSSKKLLLSDSGFYLCAWSDTGGQPQHFGDGTRLSIL.